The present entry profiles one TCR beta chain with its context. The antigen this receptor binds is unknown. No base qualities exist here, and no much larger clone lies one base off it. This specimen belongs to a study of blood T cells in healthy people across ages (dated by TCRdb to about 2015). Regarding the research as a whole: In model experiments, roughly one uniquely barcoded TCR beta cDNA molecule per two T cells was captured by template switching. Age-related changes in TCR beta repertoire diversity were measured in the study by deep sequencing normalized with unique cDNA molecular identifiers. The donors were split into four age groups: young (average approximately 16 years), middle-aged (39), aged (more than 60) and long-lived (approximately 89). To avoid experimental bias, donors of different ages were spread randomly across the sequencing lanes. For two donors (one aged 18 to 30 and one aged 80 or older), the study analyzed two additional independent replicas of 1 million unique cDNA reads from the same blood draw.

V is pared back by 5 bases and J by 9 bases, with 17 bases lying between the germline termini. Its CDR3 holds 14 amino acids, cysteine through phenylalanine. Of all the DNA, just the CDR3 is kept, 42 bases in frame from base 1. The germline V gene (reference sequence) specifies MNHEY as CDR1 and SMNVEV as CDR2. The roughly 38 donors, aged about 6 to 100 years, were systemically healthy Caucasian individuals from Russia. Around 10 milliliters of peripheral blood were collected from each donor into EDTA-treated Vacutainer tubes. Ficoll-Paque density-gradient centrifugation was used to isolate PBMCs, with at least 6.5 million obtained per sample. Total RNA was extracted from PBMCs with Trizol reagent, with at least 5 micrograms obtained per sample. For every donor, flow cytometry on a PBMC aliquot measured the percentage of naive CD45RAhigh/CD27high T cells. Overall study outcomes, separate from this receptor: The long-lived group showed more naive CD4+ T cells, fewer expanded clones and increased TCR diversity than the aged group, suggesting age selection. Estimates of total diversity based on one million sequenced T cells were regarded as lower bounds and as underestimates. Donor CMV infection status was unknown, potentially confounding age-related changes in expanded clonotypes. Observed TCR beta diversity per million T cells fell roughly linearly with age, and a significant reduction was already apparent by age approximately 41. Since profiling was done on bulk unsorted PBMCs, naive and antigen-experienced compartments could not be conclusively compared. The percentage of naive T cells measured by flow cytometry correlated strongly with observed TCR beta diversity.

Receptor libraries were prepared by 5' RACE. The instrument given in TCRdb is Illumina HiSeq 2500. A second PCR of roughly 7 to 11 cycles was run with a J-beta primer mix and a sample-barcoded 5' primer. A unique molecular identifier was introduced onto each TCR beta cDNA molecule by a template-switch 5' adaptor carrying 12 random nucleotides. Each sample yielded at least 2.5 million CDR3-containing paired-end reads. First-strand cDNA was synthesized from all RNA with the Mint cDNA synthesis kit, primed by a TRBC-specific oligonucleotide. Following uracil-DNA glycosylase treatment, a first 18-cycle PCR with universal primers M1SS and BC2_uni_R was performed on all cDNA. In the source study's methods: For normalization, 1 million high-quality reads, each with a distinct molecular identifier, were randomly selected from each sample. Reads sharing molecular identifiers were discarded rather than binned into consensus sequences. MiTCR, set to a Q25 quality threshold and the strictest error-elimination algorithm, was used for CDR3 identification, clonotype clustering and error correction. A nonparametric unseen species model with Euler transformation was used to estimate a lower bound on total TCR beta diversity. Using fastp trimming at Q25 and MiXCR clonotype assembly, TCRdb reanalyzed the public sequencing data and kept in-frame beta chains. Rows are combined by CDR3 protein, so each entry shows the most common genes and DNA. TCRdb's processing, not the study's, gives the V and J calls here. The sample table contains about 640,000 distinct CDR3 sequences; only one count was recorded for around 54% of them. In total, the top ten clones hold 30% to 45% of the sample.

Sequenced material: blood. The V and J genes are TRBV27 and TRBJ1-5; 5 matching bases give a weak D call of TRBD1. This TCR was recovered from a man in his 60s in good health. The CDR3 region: CASSRSTGKGPQHF. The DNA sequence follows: TGTGCCAGCAGTCGTAGCACAGGTAAAGGGCCCCAGCATTTT.